The clone carrying this T cell receptor (beta chain) has a handful of counts. A read error is possible here, since a much larger clone lies one base away. This entry comes from a study of regulatory T cells in long-lasting Graves disease. CDR3 length equals 14 residues. CDR1 is SNHLY, CDR2 FYNNEI, per germline. Relying on iRepertoire HTBI primers and Arm-PCR of CDR3 regions, the team built TCR beta libraries. TCRdb passed the multiplex PCR reads through MiXCR, listing each CDR3 protein once. The sample has roughly 420,000 distinct CDR3 sequences; around 13% are singletons. The sample's time point: newly diagnosed GD, antithyroid drugs for less than 3 months. PBMC-derived RNA was used for the TCR library. The sample was also reused in another study, on T cells in Graves' hyperthyroidism and ophthalmopathy. That study adds: A 13 V-J signature model discriminated ophthalmopathy versus stable hyperthyroidism. Ophthalmopathy prediction by the model preceded onset by a median about 6.5 months.

This sample comprised peripheral blood mononuclear cells (PBMCs), obtained at new diagnosis, from a patient treated with antithyroid drugs. The chain has TRBV2 and TRBJ1-5; D ambiguous. The origin of this receptor is a woman aged 45-59 years with Graves disease. For the CDR3, the DNA is TGTACCAGCAGGAGGATGGGGTCGGGTCAGCCCCAGCATTTT. Translation: CTSRRMGSGQPQHF.